The T cell receptor (beta chain) described here comes from a study of OX40 agonist ivuxolimab in advanced cancers. Study overall: Administration of intravenous ivuxolimab to patients occurred every 2 weeks at 0.01 to 10 mg/kg.

Regarding the study as a whole: CD8+ T cells (on average) carried more expanded clones than CD4+ T cells. Low normalized T-cell clonal expansion was additionally recorded for some nonresponders. At 0.1-3.0 mg/kg, partial responders had clonal expansion among the lowest observed.

Only in-frame clones appear in the TCRdb table, and some are missing; sequencing was by immunoSEQ multiplex PCR. The repertoire has about 71,000 clones, about 85% of them found once; the top ten carry 0.95% to 1.4%. This clone was observed once. Its specificity is not known. V trimming: 6 bases; J trimming: 2 bases; junction bases outside the gene matches: 4. The CDR3 length is 14 residues. Germline assignment: CDR1 MNHEY and CDR2 SVGAGI. Sample: CD4+ or CD8+ T cells sorted from blood, taken in a trial of the OX40 agonist ivuxolimab. The rearrangement uses TRBV6-5 and TRBJ2-3; 8 bases are a match to TRBD2. This receptor was identified in an adult with an advanced solid tumor such as melanoma, head and neck, liver or kidney cancer. For the CDR3, the DNA is TGTGCCAGCAGGCTGACTAGCGACACAGATACGCAGTATTTT. Its protein product is CASRLTSDTDTQYF.